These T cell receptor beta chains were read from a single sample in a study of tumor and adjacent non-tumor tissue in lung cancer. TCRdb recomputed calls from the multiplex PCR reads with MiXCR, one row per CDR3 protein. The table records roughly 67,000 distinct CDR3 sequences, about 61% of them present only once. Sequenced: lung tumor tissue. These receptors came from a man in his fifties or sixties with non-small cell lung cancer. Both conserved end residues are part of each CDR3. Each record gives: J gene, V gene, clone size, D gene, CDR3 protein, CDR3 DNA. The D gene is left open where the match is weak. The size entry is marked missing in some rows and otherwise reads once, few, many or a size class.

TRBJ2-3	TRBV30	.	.	CARSSRGITDTQYF	TGTGCCCGGAGTAGCAGAGGGATTACAGATACGCAGTATTTT
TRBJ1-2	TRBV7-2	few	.	CASSLYGSSYGYTF	TGTGCCAGCAGCTTATACGGCTCGAGCTATGGCTACACCTTC
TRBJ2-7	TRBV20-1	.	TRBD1	CSGDRASYEQYF	TGCAGTGGGGACAGGGCCTCCTACGAGCAGTACTTC
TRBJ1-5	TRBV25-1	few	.	CASSRKTYSNQPQHF	TGTGCCAGCAGTAGGAAGACTTATAGCAATCAGCCCCAGCATTTT
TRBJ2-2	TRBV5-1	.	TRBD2	CASTRWSGGGKDIGELFF	TGCGCCAGCACCCGGTGGTCTGGCGGGGGGAAAGACATCGGGGAGCTGTTTTTT
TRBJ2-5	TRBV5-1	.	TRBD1	CASMTGLQETQYF	TGCGCCAGCATGACAGGGCTCCAAGAGACCCAGTACTTC
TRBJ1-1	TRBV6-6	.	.	CASSYTGPSMNSEAFF	TGTGCCAGCAGTTATACAGGGCCTAGCATGAATAGTGAAGCTTTCTTT
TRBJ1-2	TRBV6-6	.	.	CASSSGYDYTF	TGTGCCAGCAGTTCGGGATATGACTACACCTTC
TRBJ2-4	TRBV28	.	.	CVSSFFGPISKNIQYF	TGTGTCAGCAGTTTTTTCGGCCCGATATCCAAAAACATTCAGTACTTC
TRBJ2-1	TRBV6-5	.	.	CASSYLVTSRNNEQFF	TGTGCCAGCAGTTACCTGGTTACTAGCCGTAACAATGAGCAGTTCTTC
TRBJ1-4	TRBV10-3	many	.	CAISRDTGLNEKLFF	TGTGCCATCAGTCGGGATACGGGCCTTAATGAAAAACTGTTTTTT
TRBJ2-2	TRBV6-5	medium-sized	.	CASSYTTSGELFF	TGTGCCAGCAGTTACACGACGTCGGGGGAGCTGTTTTTT
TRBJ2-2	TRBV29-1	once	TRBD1	CTFTGQGGAGELFF	TGCACCTTTACGGGACAGGGGGGGGCCGGGGAACTGTTTTTT
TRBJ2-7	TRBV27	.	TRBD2	CASAAGGFDEQYF	TGTGCCAGCGCAGCGGGGGGGTTCGACGAGCAGTACTTC
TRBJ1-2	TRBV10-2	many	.	CASIGSYGYTF	TGCGCCAGCATTGGGTCCTATGGCTACACCTTC
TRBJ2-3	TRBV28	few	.	CASSLVTADTQYF	TGTGCCAGCAGTTTGGTGACCGCAGATACGCAGTATTTT
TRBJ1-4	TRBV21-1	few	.	CASSKVPGRPTNEKLFF	TGTGCCAGCAGCAAAGTCCCGGGACGCCCAACTAATGAAAAACTGTTTTTT
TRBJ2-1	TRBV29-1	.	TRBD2	CSSEEDLAGEQFF	TGCAGCTCTGAAGAAGATCTAGCGGGTGAGCAGTTCTTC
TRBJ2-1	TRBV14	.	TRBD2	CASSELAGGYNGQFF	TGTGCCAGCAGCGAATTAGCGGGAGGGTACAATGGGCAGTTCTTC
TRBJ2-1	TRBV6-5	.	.	CAGSWTGEYNEQFF	TGTGCCGGTAGTTGGACGGGGGAGTACAATGAGCAATTCTTC
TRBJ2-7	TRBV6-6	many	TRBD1	CASTIDRDLYEQYF	TGTGCCAGCACTATAGACAGGGACCTTTACGAGCAGTACTTC
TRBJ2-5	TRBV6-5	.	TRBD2	CASSWIGTSGGETLYF	TGTGCCAGCAGTTGGATAGGGACTAGCGGGGGGGAGACCCTGTACTTC
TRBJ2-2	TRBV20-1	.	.	CSARGGVWADGELFF	TGCAGTGCTAGAGGGGGTGTGTGGGCGGACGGGGAGCTGTTTTTT
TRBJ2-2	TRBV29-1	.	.	CSVGGLNTGELPF	TGCAGCGTTGGAGGACTTAACACCGGGGAGCTGCCTTTT
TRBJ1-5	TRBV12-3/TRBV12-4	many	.	CASSLGPGRRSQPQHF	TGTGCCAGCAGTTTAGGCCCCGGAAGGCGCAGTCAGCCCCAGCATTTT
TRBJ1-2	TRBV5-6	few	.	CASSRGGYGCTF	TGTGCCAGCAGCAGGGGGGGCTATGGCTGCACCTTC
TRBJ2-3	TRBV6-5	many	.	CASSYSGSTQYF	TGTGCCAGCAGTTACTCTGGGAGCACGCAGTATTTT
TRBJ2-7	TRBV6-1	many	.	CASRLTYEQYF	TGTGCCAGCAGACTGACCTACGAGCAGTACTTC
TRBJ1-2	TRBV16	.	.	CASSQGGHGYTF	TGTGCCAGCAGCCAAGGGGGACATGGCTACACCTTC
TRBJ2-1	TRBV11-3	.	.	CASSLEGRTLHNEQFF	TGTGCCAGCAGCTTAGAGGGACGGACCCTTCACAATGAGCAGTTCTTC
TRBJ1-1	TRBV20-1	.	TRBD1	CSARDFARGSGAEAFF	TGCAGTGCTAGAGATTTCGCCAGGGGGAGTGGGGCTGAAGCTTTCTTT
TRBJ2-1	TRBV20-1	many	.	CSASQARLSGEQFF	TGCAGTGCTAGTCAGGCTAGACTGTCAGGGGAGCAGTTCTTC
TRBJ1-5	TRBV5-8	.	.	CASSVYRDNQPQHF	TGTGCCAGCAGCGTATACAGGGACAATCAGCCCCAGCATTTT
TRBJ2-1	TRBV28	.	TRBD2	CASSSPSGPYNAQFF	TGTGCCAGCAGTTCTCCTAGCGGGCCTTACAATGCGCAGTTCTTC
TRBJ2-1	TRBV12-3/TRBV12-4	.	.	CASEASWRAALTYNEQFF	TGTGCCAGCGAGGCTAGCTGGAGGGCCGCGTTAACCTACAATGAGCAGTTCTTC
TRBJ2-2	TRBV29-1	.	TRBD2	CSVILARVNGELFF	TGCAGCGTTATACTAGCGCGGGTCAACGGGGAGCTGTTTTTC
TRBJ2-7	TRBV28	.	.	CASSFLGQGSREQYF	TGTGCCAGCAGTTTCCTAGGGCAGGGGTCACGGGAGCAGTACTTC
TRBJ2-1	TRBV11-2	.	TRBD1	CASSSEWDREHFF	TGTGCCAGCAGCTCTGAATGGGACAGGGAGCATTTCTTC
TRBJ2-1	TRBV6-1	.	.	CAGSAQVEQFF	TGTGCAGGCAGTGCACAGGTCGAGCAGTTCTTC
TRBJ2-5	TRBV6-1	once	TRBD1	CASSDGGDREFRGTQYF	TGTGCCAGCAGTGATGGGGGGGACAGGGAGTTTAGAGGGACCCAGTACTTC
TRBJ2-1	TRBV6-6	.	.	CASSTGYYNEQFF	TGTGCCAGCAGCACGGGCTACTATAATGAGCAGTTCTTC
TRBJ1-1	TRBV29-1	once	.	CGVNGTKNTEAFF	TGCGGCGTTAACGGGACAAAGAACACTGAAGCTTTCTTT
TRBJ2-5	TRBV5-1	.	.	CTSSSGRLQETQYF	TGCACCAGCAGCTCGGGACGGCTCCAAGAGACCCAGTACTTC
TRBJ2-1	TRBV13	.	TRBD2	CACSLRRGGREQFF	TGTGCCTGCAGCTTAAGACGGGGGGGCCGTGAGCAGTTCTTC
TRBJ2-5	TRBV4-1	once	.	CANSQGQTQETHYF	TGCGCCAACAGCCAAGGACAGACCCAAGAGACCCATTACTTC
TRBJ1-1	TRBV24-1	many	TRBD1	CATVDRGKGEAFF	TGTGCCACCGTCGACAGGGGCAAGGGTGAAGCTTTCTTT
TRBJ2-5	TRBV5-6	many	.	CASSLQQGGLQETQYF	TGTGCCAGCAGCCTCCAACAGGGAGGGCTACAAGAGACCCAGTACTTC
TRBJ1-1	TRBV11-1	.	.	CASNLARSEALF	TGTGCCAGCAACTTAGCGCGGAGTGAAGCTCTCTTT
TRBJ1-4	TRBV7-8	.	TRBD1	CASSLITGGREKLFF	TGTGCCAGCAGCTTAATCACAGGGGGTAGGGAAAAACTATTTTTT
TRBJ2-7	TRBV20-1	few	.	CSARDYSPPYEQYF	TGCAGTGCTAGAGATTACAGCCCACCCTACGAGCAGTACTTC
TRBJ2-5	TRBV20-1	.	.	CSAARTNGGQQETQYF	TGCAGTGCAGCTAGGACTAACGGGGGCCAACAAGAGACCCAGTACTTC
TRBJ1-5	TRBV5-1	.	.	CASSLEGGNQPQHF	TGCGCCAGCAGCTTGGAGGGGGGCAATCAGCCCCAGCATTTT
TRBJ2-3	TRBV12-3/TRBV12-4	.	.	CASRKLYLTGTMQYF	TGTGCCAGCAGGAAACTTTATTTAACAGGGACTATGCAGTATTTC
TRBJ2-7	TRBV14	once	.	CASSQGHVSYEQYF	TGTGCCAGCAGCCAAGGACACGTCTCCTACGAGCAGTACTTC
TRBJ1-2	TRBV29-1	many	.	CSGEQGGGYTF	TGCAGCGGTGAGCAGGGCGGTGGCTACACCTTC
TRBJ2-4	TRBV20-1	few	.	CSARFGGNIQYF	TGCAGTGCGCGGTTTGGAGGGAACATTCAGTACTTC
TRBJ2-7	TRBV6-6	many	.	CASSSGGGGPYEQYF	TGTGCCAGCAGTTCGGGAGGTGGGGGGCCCTACGAGCAGTACTTC